These 3 T cell receptor beta chains were all obtained from the same sample, sequenced in a study of blood T cell repertoires in COVID-19. TCRdb's copy holds only in-frame clones and misses some; the assay was immunoSEQ multiplex PCR. The sample has 140,000 to 150,000 clones, around 84% seen once. Sample: peripheral blood. The receptor source for this set is a human donor in a cohort sampled during active COVID-19.

The rearrangement uses TRBV7-2 and TRBJ1-2, with a weak D call TRBD1 (6 bases). This CDR3 is 13 amino acids long. V dropped 4 bases and J dropped 4 bases, with 10 bases sitting between them. Looked up from germline, CDR1 is SGHTA and CDR2 is FQGNSA. DNA of the CDR3: TGTGCCAGCAGCTACAGGGCCGCCTATGGCTACACCTTC. Translated: CASSYRAAYGYTF.

This chain uses TRBV10-3 with TRBJ1-1; D unclear. Germline V gives CDR1 ENHRY, CDR2 SYGVKD. V was shortened by 7 bases and J by 1 base, with 10 bases between the two germline ends. The CDR3 spans 13 residues. This CDR3 reads CAITSAENTEAFF. Written as DNA, the CDR3 is TGTGCCATCACGTCGGCGGAGAACACTGAAGCTTTCTTT.

This clone was counted a few times. CDR3 in amino acids: CASSRKGTSGGLSEQFF. CDR3 DNA: TGTGCCAGCAGCCGAAAAGGGACTAGCGGGGGCCTAAGTGAGCAGTTCTTC. V usage is TRBV2 and J usage is TRBJ2-1, with 14 bases that match TRBD2. Germline V lookup: CDR1 SNHLY, CDR2 FYNNEI. The CDR3 contains 17 residues. V trimming: 6 bases; J trimming: 9 bases; junction bases outside the gene matches: 13.